This T cell receptor (beta chain) was obtained from a study of cytomegalovirus exposure and HLA in healthy donors. The PCR had 60 Vbeta and 13 Jbeta primers. Libraries were prepared by immunoSEQ multiplex PCR; TCRdb keeps only in-frame clonotypes and omits some of them. The profile covers about 120,000 clones, with 70% to 80% appearing a single time and 5.4% taken by the ten largest. This clone was detected only once. The sequencing input was PBMCs. This TCR was sampled from a woman in her 30s in good health and CMV-seropositive.

CDR3 sequence (DNA): TGTGCCAGCAGCTTAAAGATGGTAACTAGCGGGGACAAAAACATTCAGTACTTC. Its protein is CASSLKMVTSGDKNIQYF. The rearrangement links TRBV5-4 to TRBJ2-4, with 10 bases that match TRBD2. V lost 2 bases, J lost 3 bases, and 11 bases stayed unmatched. The CDR3 totals 18 residues. Germline CDR1 is SGHNT and CDR2 is YYREEE (reference sequence).